Detailed here is one T cell receptor beta chain. Trimming took 3 bases from V and 6 from J; bases not matched to a gene: 7. Germline-derived CDR1 and CDR2 are SGDLS and YYNGEE. This CDR3 contains 14 residues. Only in-frame clones appear in the TCRdb table, and some are missing; sequencing was by immunoSEQ multiplex PCR. Here the sample spans tens of thousands of clones, about 80% being singletons. This sample is part of a study of T cell clones after liver transplantation. This material consisted of CD4+ T cells from blood, taken 12 months after liver transplant. J is TRBJ2-3 and V is TRBV9; TRBD2 matches 7 bases. The clonotype originates from a human patient who received a liver transplant. Part of the T cells may come from the graft donor. CDR3 region: CASSARGSSDTQYF. The CDR3 DNA follows: TGTGCCAGCAGCGCTCGCGGGAGTTCTGATACGCAGTATTTT.